Listed here are 3 T cell receptor beta chains from one sample, sequenced in a study of cytomegalovirus exposure and HLA in healthy donors. The PCR made use of 60 Vbeta and 13 Jbeta primers. Sequencing was performed with immunoSEQ multiplex PCR; in TCRdb, only in-frame clones are kept and a portion is missing. In the table there are under 130,000 clones, about 12% of which are singletons. Source material: PBMCs. These receptor sequences come from a man in his forties or fifties in good health and CMV-seropositive.

V gene TRBV2 combines with J gene TRBJ2-3; 7 bases are shared with TRBD1. CDR3 length: 12 amino acids. Germline trimming cut 6 bases from V and 9 bases from J; bases unmatched to any gene: 6. In germline, CDR1 is SNHLY, CDR2 FYNNEI. This chain's CDR3 is CASSLRQGTQYF. The CDR3 bases are TGTGCCAGCAGCCTACGACAGGGAACGCAGTATTTT.

This clone was picked up a small number of times. The V call is TRBV7-2, the J call TRBJ1-4; a weak D match, TRBD1 (5 bases). The CDR3 totals 15 residues. The germline V gene has CDR1 SGHTA and CDR2 FQGNSA. V lost 5 bases to trimming and J lost 5 bases, with 15 bases between them. CDR3 sequence (DNA): TGTGCCAGCAGCCGGGGCGGGATCGGGAATGAAAAACTGTTTTTT. Its translation: CASSRGGIGNEKLFF. Full variable domain (remainder filled in from reference TRBV7-2 and TRBJ1-4): GAGVSQSPSNKVTEKGKDVELRCDPISGHTALYWYRQSLGQGLEFLIYFQGNSAPDKSGLPSDRFSAERTGGSVSTLTIQRTQQEDSAVYLCASSRGGIGNEKLFFGSGTQLSVL.

J is TRBJ2-4 and V is TRBV10-3; 7 bases agree with TRBD1. The CDR3 covers 13 residues. CDR1 ENHRY and CDR2 SYGVKD come from the germline V gene. With V trimmed by 11 bases and J by 5 bases, 9 bases remained unmatched. The chain's CDR3 is CAWTGIGENIQYF. As DNA, the CDR3 is TGTGCCTGGACAGGAATCGGGGAAAACATTCAGTACTTC.